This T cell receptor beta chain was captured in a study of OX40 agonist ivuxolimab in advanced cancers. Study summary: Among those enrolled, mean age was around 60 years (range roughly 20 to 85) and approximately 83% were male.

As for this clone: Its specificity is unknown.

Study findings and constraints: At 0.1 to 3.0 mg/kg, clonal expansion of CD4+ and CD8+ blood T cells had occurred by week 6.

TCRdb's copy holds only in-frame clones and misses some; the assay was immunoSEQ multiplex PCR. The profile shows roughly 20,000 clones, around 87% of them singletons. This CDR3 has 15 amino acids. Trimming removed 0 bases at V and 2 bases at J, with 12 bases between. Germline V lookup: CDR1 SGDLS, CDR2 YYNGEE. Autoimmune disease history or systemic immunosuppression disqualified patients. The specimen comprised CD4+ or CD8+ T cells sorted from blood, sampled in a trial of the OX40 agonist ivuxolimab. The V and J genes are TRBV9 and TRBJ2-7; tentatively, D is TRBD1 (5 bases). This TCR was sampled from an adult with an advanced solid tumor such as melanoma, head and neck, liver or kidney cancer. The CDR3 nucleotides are TGTGCCAGCAGCGTAGAGCCAGGGTGGCCCTACGAGCAGTACTTC. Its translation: CASSVEPGWPYEQYF.